Below are 4 T cell receptor beta chains sequenced from a single sample in a study of OX40 agonist ivuxolimab in advanced cancers. The data were produced by immunoSEQ multiplex PCR, yet TCRdb's version contains in-frame clones alone and is incomplete. The table has about 63,000 clones, around 85% seen once. Source: CD4+ or CD8+ T cells sorted from blood, taken in a trial of the OX40 agonist ivuxolimab. The receptors were gathered from an adult with an advanced solid tumor such as melanoma, head and neck, liver or kidney cancer.

CDR3 DNA: TGCGCCAGCAGCTCGATTTTGACTAGCGGGATGGATACGCAGTATTTT. This translates into CASSSILTSGMDTQYF. The chain is built from TRBV5-1 and TRBJ2-3; 11 bases align to TRBD2. CDR3 size: 16 residues. Trimming took 3 bases from V and 6 from J; bases not matched to a gene: 9. The germline V gene encodes CDR1 SGHRS and CDR2 YFSETQ.

The chain recombines TRBV5-1 with TRBJ2-2; 13 bases match TRBD2. The CDR3 extends over 17 amino acids. The J segment lost 4 bases and the V segment lost 2 bases, leaving 5 bases of the junction unmatched. Germline V gene sequence: CDR1 SGHRS, CDR2 YFSETQ. The CDR3 here is CASSLLAGGKGTGELFF. The CDR3 nucleotides are TGCGCCAGCAGCTTACTAGCGGGAGGGAAGGGCACCGGGGAGCTGTTTTTT.

The rearrangement uses TRBV7-9 and TRBJ1-1; D ambiguous. This CDR3 is 13 amino acids long. Per the germline V gene, CDR1 is SEHNR and CDR2 is FQNEAQ (reference sequence). V lost 1 base and J 0 bases, leaving 3 bases between the germline ends. The CDR3 DNA follows: TGTGCCAGCAGCTTAGACTTGAACACTGAAGCTTTCTTT. Protein: CASSLDLNTEAFF.

V is TRBV18 and J is TRBJ2-5; 7 bases align to TRBD1. Per the germline V gene, CDR1 is KGHSH and CDR2 is LQKENI. The V gene end was trimmed by 3 bases and the J gene end by 1 base; junction bases not matched to a gene: 2. CDR3 length: 14 residues. The CDR3 here is CASSPGTVQETQYF. The DNA of the CDR3 is TGTGCCAGCTCACCCGGGACAGTCCAAGAGACCCAGTACTTC.